One sample yielded the 18 T cell receptor beta chains listed below, sequenced in a study of T cells in localized non-small cell lung cancer. This table comes from immunoSEQ multiplex PCR, and its TCRdb copy is limited to in-frame clones, with some not included. This sample has tens of thousands of clones, with roughly 90% found just once. This sample comprised peripheral blood, obtained before any cancer treatment. The receptors here all came from a man aged 35-69 years with stage I squamous cell lung carcinoma.

This chain links TRBV9 with TRBJ2-1, with 12 bases that match TRBD2. The CDR3 length is 15 residues. The V gene's germline CDR1 is SGDLS and CDR2 YYNGEE. V lost 4 bases to trimming and J lost 5 bases; unmatched junction nucleotides: 4. The CDR3 DNA sequence: TGTGCCAGCAGCCCTAGCGGGGGGGTGAACAATGAGCAGTTCTTC. Amino acids: CASSPSGGVNNEQFF.

The rearrangement uses TRBV6-1 and TRBJ1-1; TRBD1 matches at 7 bases. Germline-derived CDR1 and CDR2 are MNHNS and SASEGT. The CDR3 spans 14 residues. Trimming at V came to 7 bases and at J to 4 bases, leaving 9 bases not matched to a gene. The CDR3 DNA reads TGTGCCAGCAAACCGACAGGGATGCTCACTGAAGCTTTCTTT. Its protein is CASKPTGMLTEAFF.

This clone was seen more than once but under ten times. The chain links TRBV19 to TRBJ1-1; D is ambiguous. V was shortened by 4 bases and J by 1 base, with 10 bases between the two germline ends. The CDR3 sequence is 14 residues long. Germline loops: CDR1 LNHDA, CDR2 SQIVND (reference sequence). The CDR3 spells CASSKTKKNTEAFF. The CDR3 DNA reads as TGTGCCAGTAGTAAAACGAAAAAGAACACTGAAGCTTTCTTT. The entire variable domain, with the rest obtained from reference TRBV19 and TRBJ1-1, is as follows: DGGITQSPKYLFRKEGQNVTLSCEQNLNHDAMYWYRQDPGQGLRLIYYSQIVNDFQKGDIAEGYSVSREKKESFPLTVTSAQKNPTAFYLCASSKTKKNTEAFFGQGTRLTVV.

The chain recombines TRBV19 with TRBJ1-2, with a weak D call TRBD1 (5 bases). V lost 4 bases to trimming and J lost 7 bases, with 19 bases between them. This CDR3 comprises 15 residues. CDR1 LNHDA and CDR2 SQIVND come from the germline V gene (reference sequence). CDR3 sequence reads: CASSTPSPGRGGYTF. The CDR3 nucleotides read TGTGCCAGTAGTACCCCCTCCCCGGGGAGGGGTGGCTACACCTTC.

The CDR3, as DNA: TGCGCCAGCAGCCCCGAAGGTCGGTGGGAATACGAGCAGTACTTC. Translated, it gives CASSPEGRWEYEQYF. This chain connects TRBV5-1 to TRBJ2-7; D is uncertain. The CDR3 has 15 residues. CDR1 and CDR2 from the germline V gene are SGHRS and YFSETQ. Trimming pared 4 bases from V and 4 bases from J, leaving 18 bases between. Looking up the rest from reference TRBV5-1 and TRBJ2-7 gives the full variable domain: KAGVTQTPRYLIKTRGQQVTLSCSPISGHRSVSWYQQTPGQGLQFLFEYFSETQRNKGNFPGRFSGRQFSNSRSEMNVSTLELGDSALYLCASSPEGRWEYEQYFGPGTRLTVT.

The rearrangement uses TRBV5-1 and TRBJ1-2; 11 positions agree with TRBD1. This CDR3 has 14 amino acids. V trimming: 3 bases; J trimming: 8 bases; junction bases outside the gene matches: 6. CDR1 and CDR2 (germline): SGHRS, YFSETQ. The CDR3 protein is CASSSGQGEFGYTF. The CDR3 nucleotides are TGCGCCAGCAGCTCGGGACAGGGGGAATTCGGCTACACCTTC.

V is TRBV2 and J is TRBJ1-2, with 8 bases aligning to TRBD1. Germline V lookup: CDR1 SNHLY, CDR2 FYNNEI. Trimming removed 2 bases from V and 5 bases from J; junction bases left unmatched: 10. This CDR3 spans 16 amino acids. CDR3 DNA sequence: TGTGCCAGCAGTGAATATGACAGGGGCTACGGGTATGGCTACACCTTC. This sequence encodes CASSEYDRGYGYGYTF.

V gene TRBV19 combines with J gene TRBJ2-4; D possibly corresponds to TRBD1 (5 bases). The ends were cut back, 5 bases at V and 9 bases at J, with 14 bases in the middle. The CDR3 is 13 amino acids. In germline, CDR1 is LNHDA, CDR2 SQIVND (reference sequence). The CDR3 DNA follows: TGTGCCAGTAGTCCAGCGAACCAGGGCATTCAGTACTTC. It is translated as CASSPANQGIQYF.

The chain couples TRBV2 to TRBJ1-4; the D is unclear. Looked up from germline, CDR1 is SNHLY and CDR2 is FYNNEI. With 3 bases removed from V and 8 bases from J, the gap between germline ends came to 22 bases. CDR3 length: 17 amino acids. This chain's CDR3 is CASSEGSESAQSEKLFF. In DNA form, the CDR3 reads TGTGCCAGCAGTGAGGGGTCAGAATCAGCGCAAAGCGAAAAACTGTTTTTT.

This clone was seen only once. The V and J genes are TRBV27 and TRBJ1-5; tentative D call: TRBD1 (5 bases). The CDR3 length is 15 residues. Looked up from germline, CDR1 is MNHEY and CDR2 is SMNVEV (reference sequence). Trimming removed 6 bases from V and 4 bases from J, with 16 bases in between. As DNA, the CDR3 is TGTGCCAGCAGGAACGCAGGGTTAGGGAATCAGCCCCAGCATTTT. Translating gives CASRNAGLGNQPQHF.

The rearrangement uses TRBV6-1 and TRBJ1-2, with a tentative D call TRBD1 (5 bases). V lost 2 bases and J lost 8, with 15 bases in between. Germline V lookup: CDR1 MNHNS, CDR2 SASEGT. The length of the CDR3 is 14 residues. CDR3 nucleotide sequence: TGTGCCAGCAGTGAAAATGAGGGGCTTGGAGGCTACACCTTC. Amino acids: CASSENEGLGGYTF.

The V and J genes are TRBV7-9 and TRBJ2-5; 8 bases are shared with TRBD2. CDR1 is SEHNR and CDR2 is FQNEAQ in the germline V gene (reference sequence). The CDR3 spans 14 residues. V lost 6 bases and J lost 5; bases outside the gene matches: 8. CDR3 residues: CASRLGLEGETQYF. Here the CDR3 DNA reads TGTGCCAGCAGACTGGGACTAGAAGGGGAGACCCAGTACTTC.

This clone was detected only once. V is TRBV6-1 and J is TRBJ2-4; TRBD2 agrees at 7 bases. The CDR3 sequence is 14 residues long. The V segment lost 2 bases and the J segment 4 bases; nucleotides outside the gene matches: 2. Per the germline V gene, CDR1 is MNHNS and CDR2 is SASEGT. The CDR3 is CASSEILAKNIQYF. In DNA form, the CDR3 reads TGTGCCAGCAGTGAAATACTAGCGAAAAACATTCAGTACTTC.

This chain uses TRBV6-1 with TRBJ1-6; D not resolved. V was shortened by 2 bases and J by 0 bases, with 8 bases between the two germline ends. This CDR3 contains 16 residues. Germline V gene sequence: CDR1 MNHNS, CDR2 SASEGT. Here the CDR3 DNA reads TGTGCCAGCAGTGAACATCAGAGCTCCTATAATTCACCCCTCCACTTT. Protein: CASSEHQSSYNSPLHF.

The V call is TRBV5-5, the J call TRBJ2-7; D is uncertain. CDR3 length equals 14 residues. The germline V gene has CDR1 SGHKS and CDR2 YYEKEE (reference sequence). The germline V and J ends were trimmed by 0 bases and 4 bases, with 11 bases remaining between them. CDR3 nucleotide sequence: TGTGCCAGCAGCTTGGGATGGGGTGAATACGAGCAGTACTTC. Protein: CASSLGWGEYEQYF.

The chain joins TRBV9 to TRBJ1-4, with 9 bases aligning to TRBD1. The CDR3 runs to 14 residues. Looked up from germline, CDR1 is SGDLS and CDR2 is YYNGEE. The V gene end was trimmed by 3 bases and the J gene end by 7 bases; junction bases not matched to a gene: 4. The CDR3 DNA follows: TGTGCCAGCAGCGCCGGGACAGGGAGTGAAAAACTGTTTTTT. Its protein product is CASSAGTGSEKLFF. Drawing the rest from reference TRBV9 and TRBJ1-4, the complete variable domain is DSGVTQTPKHLITATGQRVTLRCSPRSGDLSVYWYQQSLDQGLQFLIQYYNGEERAKGNILERFSAQQFPDLHSELNLSSLELGDSALYFCASSAGTGSEKLFFGSGTQLSVL.

The chain combines TRBV18 with TRBJ1-6; no firm D call. The CDR3 has 15 amino acids. Germline V CDR1 and CDR2: KGHSH, LQKENI. The V end was cut by 0 bases, the J end by 7 bases, with 10 bases between. The CDR3 reads CASSPPSQTNSPLHF. The CDR3 nucleotides read TGTGCCAGCTCACCACCTTCACAGACCAATTCACCCCTCCACTTT.

In this sample, this clone turned up once. CDR3 nucleotide sequence: TGTGCCAGCAGTCCAGGGGGCAAAAACATTCAGTACTTC. This encodes CASSPGGKNIQYF. The J gene is TRBJ2-4, the V gene TRBV21-1; the table's D call of TRBD1 was not tested on the DNA. TRBV21-1 is designated a pseudogene. The CDR3 consists of 13 residues.